This T cell receptor (beta chain) was identified in a study of CD8+ T cells in alopecia areata. This clone was seen a few times. Its antigen is still unknown. Findings of the study overall: Having one nonresponder leaves uncertain how baseline CD8+ expansion relates to response. Patients shared TCRs less clearly than mice did, possibly owing to HLA. Scalp clonality and expanded CD8+ clones among the top 100 showed significant decreases with tofacitinib.

This CDR3 region has 14 residues. With 5 bases removed from V and 4 bases from J, the gap between germline ends came to 12 bases. Germline V gene lookup returns CDR1 SGHTA and CDR2 FQGTGA. The sequencing template was cDNA reverse transcribed from extracted RNA. Using immunoSEQ multiplex PCR, the repertoire was profiled, and TCRdb retains in-frame clones only, with some absent. The repertoire holds 200,000 to 250,000 clones, with 30% to 40% as singletons. Treatment specified: oral pan-JAK inhibitor, 5-10 mg twice daily. As part of sample collection, lesional scalp punch biopsies and peripheral blood were taken from alopecia areata patients.

The receptor was isolated from a human donor with alopecia areata. The sample was CD4+ T cells sorted from blood, taken between weeks 30 and 35, from a patient treated with tofacitinib. The rearrangement uses TRBV7-3 and TRBJ2-1; a weak D match, TRBD1 (5 bases). The CDR3 DNA is TGTGCCAGCAGCCCCCTGGGGCCATACAATGAGCAGTTCTTC. It yields the protein CASSPLGPYNEQFF.